The present T cell receptor (beta chain) was sequenced within a study of blood T cell repertoires in COVID-19. Study-wide background: Italy, Spain and the United States were the sources of the convalescent and acute COVID-19 samples. T cells, B-cell-depleted T cells, or PBMCs provided the cDNA or gDNA that served as material.

Generated by immunoSEQ multiplex PCR, the TCRdb table keeps only in-frame clones and is missing some. The table includes about 180,000 clones, more than 70% detected once. The germline gives CDR1 SGHNT, CDR2 YENEEA. V was trimmed by 5 bases and J by 0 bases, leaving 14 bases between them. The CDR3 sequence is 15 residues long. The receptor was isolated from a woman aged 25 to 39 with acute or convalescent COVID-19. Sequencing used peripheral blood. The J gene is TRBJ2-7, the V gene TRBV11-3; a weak D match, TRBD2 (6 bases). As DNA, the CDR3 is TGTGCCAGCAGCCAACGCGGGGTAAGCTCCTACGAGCAGTACTTC. As protein: CASSQRGVSSYEQYF.